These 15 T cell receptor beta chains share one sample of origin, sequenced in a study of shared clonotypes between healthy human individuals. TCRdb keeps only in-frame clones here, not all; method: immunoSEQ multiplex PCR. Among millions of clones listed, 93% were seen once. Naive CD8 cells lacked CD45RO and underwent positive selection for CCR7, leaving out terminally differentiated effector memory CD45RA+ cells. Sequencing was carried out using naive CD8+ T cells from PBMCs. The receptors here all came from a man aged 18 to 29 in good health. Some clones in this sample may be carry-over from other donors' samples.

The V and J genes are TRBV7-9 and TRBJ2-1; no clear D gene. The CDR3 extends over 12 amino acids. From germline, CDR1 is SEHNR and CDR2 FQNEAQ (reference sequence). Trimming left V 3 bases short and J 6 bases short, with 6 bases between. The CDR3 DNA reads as TGTGCCAGCAGCTTGTTCCTCAATGAGCAGTTCTTC. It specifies CASSLFLNEQFF. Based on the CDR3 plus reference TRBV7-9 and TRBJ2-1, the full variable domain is DTGVSQNPRHKITKRGQNVTFRCDPISEHNRLYWYRQTLGQGPEFLTYFQNEAQLEKSRLLSDRFSAERPKGSFSTLEIQRTEQGDSAMYLCASSLFLNEQFFGPGTRLTVL.

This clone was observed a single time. The CDR3 loop reads CASSRVGGTQYF. The CDR3 coding sequence is TGTGCCAGCAGCCGGGTTGGGGGGACGCAGTATTTT. The rearrangement links TRBV11-1 to TRBJ2-3; D perhaps matches TRBD2 (6 bases). V was trimmed by 5 bases and J by 9 bases, leaving 12 bases between them. CDR3 size: 12 residues. Germline-derived CDR1 and CDR2 are SGHAT and FQDESV (reference sequence).

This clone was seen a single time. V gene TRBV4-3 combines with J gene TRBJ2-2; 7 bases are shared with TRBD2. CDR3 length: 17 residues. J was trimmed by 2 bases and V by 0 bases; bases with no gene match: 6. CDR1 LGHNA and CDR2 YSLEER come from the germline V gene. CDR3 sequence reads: CASSQESLAENTGELFF. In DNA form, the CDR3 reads TGCGCCAGCAGCCAAGAGTCTCTAGCGGAAAACACCGGGGAGCTGTTTTTT.

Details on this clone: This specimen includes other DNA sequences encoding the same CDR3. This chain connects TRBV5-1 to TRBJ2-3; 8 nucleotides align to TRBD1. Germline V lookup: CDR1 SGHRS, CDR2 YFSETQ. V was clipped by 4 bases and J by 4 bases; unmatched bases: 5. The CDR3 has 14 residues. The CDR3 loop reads CASSLDRGPDTQYF. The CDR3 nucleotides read TGCGCCAGCAGCCTAGACAGGGGTCCAGATACGCAGTATTTT.

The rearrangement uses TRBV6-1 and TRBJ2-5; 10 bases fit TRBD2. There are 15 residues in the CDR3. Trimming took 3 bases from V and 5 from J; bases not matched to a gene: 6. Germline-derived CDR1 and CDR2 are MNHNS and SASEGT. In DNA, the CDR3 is TGTGCCAGCAGTGATCTAGCGGGAGTACGGGAGACCCAGTACTTC. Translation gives CASSDLAGVRETQYF.

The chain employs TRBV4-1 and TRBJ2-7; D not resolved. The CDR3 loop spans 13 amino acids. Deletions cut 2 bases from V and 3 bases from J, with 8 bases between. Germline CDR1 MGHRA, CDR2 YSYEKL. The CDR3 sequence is CASSQSGYYEQYF. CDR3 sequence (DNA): TGCGCCAGCAGCCAATCAGGATACTACGAGCAGTACTTC.

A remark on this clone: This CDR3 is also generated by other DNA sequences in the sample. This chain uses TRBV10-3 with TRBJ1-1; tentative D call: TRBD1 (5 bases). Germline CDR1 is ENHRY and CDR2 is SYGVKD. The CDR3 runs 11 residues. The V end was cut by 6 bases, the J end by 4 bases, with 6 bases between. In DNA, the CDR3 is TGTGCCATCAGGAGGGGCACTGAAGCTTTCTTT. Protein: CAIRRGTEAFF.

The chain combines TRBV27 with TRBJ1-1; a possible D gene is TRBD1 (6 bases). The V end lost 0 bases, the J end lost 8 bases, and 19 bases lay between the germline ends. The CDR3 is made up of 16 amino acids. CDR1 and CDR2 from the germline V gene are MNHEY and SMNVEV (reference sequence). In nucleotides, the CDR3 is TGTGCCAGCAGTTTATCCGGTTGGCTGGGGGGCGCAGAAGCTTTCTTT. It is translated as CASSLSGWLGGAEAFF.

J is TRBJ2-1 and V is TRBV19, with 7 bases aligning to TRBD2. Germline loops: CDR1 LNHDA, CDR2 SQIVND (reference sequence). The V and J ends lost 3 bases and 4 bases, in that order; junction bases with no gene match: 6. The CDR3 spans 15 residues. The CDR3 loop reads CASSIGGRIYNEQFF. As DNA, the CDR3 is TGTGCCAGTAGTATTGGCGGGAGAATATACAATGAGCAGTTCTTC.

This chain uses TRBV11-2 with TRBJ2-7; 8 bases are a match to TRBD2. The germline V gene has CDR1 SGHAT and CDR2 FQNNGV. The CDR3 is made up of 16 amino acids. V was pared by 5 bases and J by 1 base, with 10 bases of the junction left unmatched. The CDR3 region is CASSHRGGRVSYEQYF. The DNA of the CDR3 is TGTGCCAGCAGCCATCGGGGGGGGCGCGTTTCCTACGAGCAGTACTTC. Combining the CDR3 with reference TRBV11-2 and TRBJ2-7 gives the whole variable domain EAGVAQSPRYKIIEKRQSVAFWCNPISGHATLYWYQQILGQGPKLLIQFQNNGVVDDSQLPKDRFSAERLKGVDSTLKIQPAKLEDSAVYLCASSHRGGRVSYEQYFGPGTRLTVT.

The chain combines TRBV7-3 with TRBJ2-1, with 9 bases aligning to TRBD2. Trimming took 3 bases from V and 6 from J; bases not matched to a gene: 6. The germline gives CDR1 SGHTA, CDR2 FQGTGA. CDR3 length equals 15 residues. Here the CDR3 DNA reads TGTGCCAGCAGCTTGACTAGCGGCGCCAGCAATGAGCAGTTCTTC. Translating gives CASSLTSGASNEQFF.

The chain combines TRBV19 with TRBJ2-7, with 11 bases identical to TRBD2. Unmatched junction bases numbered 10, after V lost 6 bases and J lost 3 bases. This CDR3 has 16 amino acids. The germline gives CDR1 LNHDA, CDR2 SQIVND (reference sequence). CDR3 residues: CASSPLGLAGGYEQYF. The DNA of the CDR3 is TGTGCCAGTAGCCCCTTAGGGCTAGCGGGAGGCTACGAGCAGTACTTC.

The CDR3 reads CASSLGRGANGYTF. Here the CDR3 DNA reads TGTGCCAGCAGCTTAGGCAGGGGGGCGAATGGCTACACCTTC. The rearrangement uses TRBV13 and TRBJ1-2; 7 nucleotides match TRBD1. Germline loops: CDR1 PRHDT, CDR2 FYEKMQ (reference sequence). This CDR3 is 14 amino acids long. The J segment lost 6 bases and the V segment lost 0 bases, leaving 4 bases of the junction unmatched. Variable domain in full (rest from reference TRBV13 and TRBJ1-2): AAGVIQSPRHLIKEKRETATLKCYPIPRHDTVYWYQQGPGQDPQFLISFYEKMQSDKGSIPDRFSAQQFSDYHSELNMSSLELGDSALYFCASSLGRGANGYTFGSGTRLTVV.

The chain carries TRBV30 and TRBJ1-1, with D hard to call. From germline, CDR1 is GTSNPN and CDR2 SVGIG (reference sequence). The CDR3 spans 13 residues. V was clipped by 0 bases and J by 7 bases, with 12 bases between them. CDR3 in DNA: TGTGCCTGGAGTGTAGGAAGACCCGATGAAGCTTTCTTT. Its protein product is CAWSVGRPDEAFF.

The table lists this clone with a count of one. CDR3 in amino acids: CASRPGRLGNQPQHF. CDR3 DNA sequence: TGTGCCAGCCGGCCGGGAAGGTTAGGGAATCAGCCCCAGCATTTT. The chain combines TRBV28 with TRBJ1-5; the D is unclear. V lost 8 bases and J 4 bases, leaving 18 bases between the germline ends. Germline V CDR1 and CDR2: MDHEN, SYDVKM. The CDR3 is 15 amino acids.